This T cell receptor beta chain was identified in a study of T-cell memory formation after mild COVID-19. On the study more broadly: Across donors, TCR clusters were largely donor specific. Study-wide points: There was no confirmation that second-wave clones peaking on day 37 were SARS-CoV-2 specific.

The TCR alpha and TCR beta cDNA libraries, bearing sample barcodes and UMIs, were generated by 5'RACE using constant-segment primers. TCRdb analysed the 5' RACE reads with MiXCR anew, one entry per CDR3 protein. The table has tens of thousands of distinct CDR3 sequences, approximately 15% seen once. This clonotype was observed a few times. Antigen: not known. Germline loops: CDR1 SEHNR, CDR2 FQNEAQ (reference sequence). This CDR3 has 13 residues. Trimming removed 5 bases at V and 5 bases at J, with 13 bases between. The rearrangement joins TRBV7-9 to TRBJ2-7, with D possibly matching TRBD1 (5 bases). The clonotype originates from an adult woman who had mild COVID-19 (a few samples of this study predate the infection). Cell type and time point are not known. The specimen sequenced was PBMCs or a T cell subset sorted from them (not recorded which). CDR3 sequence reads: CASSGPGYHEQYF. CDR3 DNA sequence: TGTGCCAGCAGCGGTCCAGGGTATCACGAGCAGTACTTC.